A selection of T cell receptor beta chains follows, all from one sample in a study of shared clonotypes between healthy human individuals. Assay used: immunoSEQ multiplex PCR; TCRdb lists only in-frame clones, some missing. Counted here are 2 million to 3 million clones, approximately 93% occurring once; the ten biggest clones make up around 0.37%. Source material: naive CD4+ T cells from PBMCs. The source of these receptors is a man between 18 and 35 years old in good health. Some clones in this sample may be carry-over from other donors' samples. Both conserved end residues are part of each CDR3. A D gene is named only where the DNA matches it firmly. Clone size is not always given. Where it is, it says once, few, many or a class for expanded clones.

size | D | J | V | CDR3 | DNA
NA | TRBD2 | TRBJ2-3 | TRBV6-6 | CASSYSSGSYSDTQYF | TGTGCCAGCAGTTACTCTAGCGGGAGTTATTCAGATACGCAGTATTTT
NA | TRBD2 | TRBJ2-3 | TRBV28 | CASTQRIPQRREGADTQYF | TGTGCCAGCACCCAACGAATCCCCCAGCGGCGGGAGGGGGCAGATACGCAGTATTTT
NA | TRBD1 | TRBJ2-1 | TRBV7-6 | CASSARQGAAFNEQFF | TGTGCCAGCAGCGCCAGACAGGGGGCCGCCTTTAATGAGCAGTTCTTC
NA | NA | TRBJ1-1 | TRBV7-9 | CASSLIRGANTEAFF | TGTGCCAGCAGCTTAATCAGGGGTGCGAACACTGAAGCTTTCTTT
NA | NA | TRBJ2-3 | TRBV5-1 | CASSPGRSGDTQYF | TGCGCCAGCAGCCCAGGCCGATCGGGAGATACGCAGTATTTT
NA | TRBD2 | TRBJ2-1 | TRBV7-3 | CALVWAPTPSGRGGSYNEQFF | TGTGCCCTTGTTTGGGCACCTACTCCTAGCGGGAGAGGGGGCTCCTACAATGAGCAGTTCTTC
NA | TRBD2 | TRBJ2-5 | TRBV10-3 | CAIEWTSGRALETQYF | TGTGCCATCGAGTGGACTAGCGGGAGGGCCCTTGAGACCCAGTACTTC
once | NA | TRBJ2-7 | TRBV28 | CAIASHRGEQYF | TGTGCCATCGCCTCCCACCGGGGTGAGCAGTACTTC
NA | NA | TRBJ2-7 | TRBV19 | CASSRQGNSYEQYF | TGTGCCAGTAGTCGGCAGGGGAACTCCTACGAGCAGTACTTC
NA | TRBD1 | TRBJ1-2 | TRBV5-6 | CASSLTGGAAGYTF | TGTGCCAGCAGCTTAACAGGGGGCGCCGCTGGCTACACCTTC
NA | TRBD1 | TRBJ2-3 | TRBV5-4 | CASSVTGPDTQYF | TGTGCCAGCAGCGTGACAGGGCCAGATACGCAGTATTTT
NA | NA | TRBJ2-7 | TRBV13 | CASRASGARNEQYF | TGTGCCAGCAGGGCCTCGGGGGCGAGGAACGAGCAGTACTTC
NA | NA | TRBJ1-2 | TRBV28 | CASRGPIKGVRGYTF | TGTGCCAGCAGGGGTCCTATAAAGGGGGTGCGAGGCTACACCTTC
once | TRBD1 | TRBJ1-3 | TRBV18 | CASSPGQGPGNTIYF | TGTGCCAGCTCACCGGGACAGGGACCCGGAAACACCATATATTTT
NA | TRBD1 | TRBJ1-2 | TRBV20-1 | CSAGTVYGYTF | TGCAGTGCAGGGACAGTCTATGGCTACACCTTC
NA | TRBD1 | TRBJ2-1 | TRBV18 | CASSPFPDRGSYNEQFF | TGTGCCAGCTCACCATTTCCGGACAGGGGTTCCTACAATGAGCAGTTCTTC
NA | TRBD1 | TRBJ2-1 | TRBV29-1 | CSVEGGDRDLRYNEQFF | TGCAGCGTTGAAGGGGGCGACAGGGACCTCCGTTACAATGAGCAGTTCTTC
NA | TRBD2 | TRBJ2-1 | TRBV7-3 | CASSRLAGNNEQFF | TGTGCCAGCAGCCGACTAGCGGGGAACAATGAGCAGTTCTTC
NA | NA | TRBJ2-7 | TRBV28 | CASSPDSSYEQYF | TGTGCCAGCAGCCCCGACAGTTCCTACGAGCAGTACTTC
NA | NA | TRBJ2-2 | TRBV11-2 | CASSLIRGQRPNTGELFF | TGTGCCAGCAGCTTAATTCGGGGGCAAAGGCCGAACACCGGGGAGCTGTTTTTT
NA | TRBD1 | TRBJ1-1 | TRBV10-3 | CAITSDRGGTEAFF | TGTGCCATAACCTCGGACAGGGGAGGCACTGAAGCTTTCTTT
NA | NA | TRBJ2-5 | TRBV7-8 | CASSLGGQGGGGWGETQYF | TGTGCCAGCAGCTTAGGCGGGCAGGGAGGGGGCGGTTGGGGAGAGACCCAGTACTTC
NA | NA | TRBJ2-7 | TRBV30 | CAWSVPRLSREQYF | TGTGCCTGGAGTGTACCGAGGCTAAGTCGCGAGCAGTACTTC
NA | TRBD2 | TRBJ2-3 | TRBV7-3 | CASSRTSGVQDTQYF | TGTGCCAGCAGCCGGACTAGCGGAGTTCAAGATACGCAGTATTTT
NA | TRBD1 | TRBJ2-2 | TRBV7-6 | CASSLGGGGGTGELFF | TGTGCCAGCAGCTTAGGAGGGGGCGGTGGCACCGGGGAGCTGTTTTTT
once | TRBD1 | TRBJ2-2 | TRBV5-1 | CASSATGQGNTGELFF | TGCGCCAGCAGCGCCACGGGACAGGGGAACACCGGGGAGCTGTTTTTT
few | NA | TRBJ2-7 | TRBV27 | CASSLRQPNYEQYF | TGTGCCAGCAGTTTAAGGCAGCCGAACTACGAGCAGTACTTC
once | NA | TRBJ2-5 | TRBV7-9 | CASSRAAQETQYF | TGTGCCAGCAGCCGAGCCGCCCAAGAGACCCAGTACTTC
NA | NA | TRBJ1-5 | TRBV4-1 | CASSQQGGQPQHF | TGCGCCAGCAGCCAGCAGGGAGGACAGCCCCAGCATTTT
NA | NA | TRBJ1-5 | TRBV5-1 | CASSLEGGNQPQHF | TGCGCCAGCAGCTTGGAGGGGGGTAATCAGCCCCAGCATTTT
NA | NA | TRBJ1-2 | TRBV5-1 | CASSSPSTEF | TGCGCCAGCAGCTCACCGTCGACAGAATTC
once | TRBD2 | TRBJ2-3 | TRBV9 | CASSGLSGSGSDTQYF | TGTGCCAGCAGCGGGCTCAGCGGGAGTGGATCGGATACGCAGTATTTT
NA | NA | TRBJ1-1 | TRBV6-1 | CASILSNTEAFF | TGTGCCAGCATTCTTTCGAACACTGAAGCTTTCTTT
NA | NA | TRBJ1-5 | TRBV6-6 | CASSYSRGGTAQPQHF | TGTGCCAGCAGTTACTCGAGAGGGGGTACGGCTCAGCCCCAGCATTTT
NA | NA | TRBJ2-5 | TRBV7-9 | CASVEGVSGETQYF | TGTGCCAGCGTAGAGGGGGTTTCGGGTGAGACCCAGTACTTC
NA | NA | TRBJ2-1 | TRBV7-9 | CASSLESDTPGENEQFF | TGTGCCAGCAGCTTAGAGTCCGACACCCCCGGGGAAAATGAGCAGTTCTTC
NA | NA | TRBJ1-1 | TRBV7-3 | CASRQGGNTEAFF | TGTGCCAGCAGGCAGGGCGGGAACACTGAAGCTTTCTTT
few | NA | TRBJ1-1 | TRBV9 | CASSPTPGNTEAFF | TGTGCCAGCAGCCCGACACCAGGAAACACTGAAGCTTTCTTT
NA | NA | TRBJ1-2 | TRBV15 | CATSGLDARIYGYTF | TGTGCCACCAGCGGTTTGGACGCCCGGATCTATGGCTACACCTTC